This entry lists 28 T cell receptor beta chains sequenced from one sample in a study of OX40 agonist ivuxolimab in advanced cancers. TCRdb's table, derived via immunoSEQ multiplex PCR, lists solely in-frame clones and lacks some. The sample contains about 19,000 clones, about 88% of which appear only once. Specimen: CD4+ or CD8+ T cells sorted from blood, collected in a trial of the OX40 agonist ivuxolimab. The receptors derive from an adult with an advanced solid tumor such as melanoma, head and neck, liver or kidney cancer.

V gene TRBV7-8 combines with J gene TRBJ1-2; D call uncertain. Germline values: CDR1 SGHVS, CDR2 FQNEAQ. Deletions cut 1 base from V and 4 bases from J, with 10 bases between. The CDR3 sequence is 14 residues long. The CDR3 region is CASSLVGGIYGYTF. The CDR3 DNA reads as TGTGCCAGCAGCTTAGTTGGCGGGATCTATGGCTACACCTTC.

The V call is TRBV5-5, the J call TRBJ2-5; TRBD1 matches at 7 bases. CDR1 is SGHKS and CDR2 is YYEKEE in the germline V gene (reference sequence). The CDR3 has 14 amino acids. The V and J ends lost 0 bases and 4 bases, in that order; junction bases with no gene match: 3. Here the CDR3 DNA reads TGTGCCAGCAGCTTGGAGACAGGGAGAGAGACCCAGTACTTC. It encodes CASSLETGRETQYF.

The rearrangement links TRBV5-8 to TRBJ2-5; D gene unclear. V lost 4 bases and J 5 bases, leaving 15 bases between the germline ends. CDR3 length: 14 residues. CDR1 and CDR2 (germline): SGHTS, YDEGEE. This CDR3 is CASSPRAPGETQYF. CDR3 in DNA: TGTGCCAGCAGCCCCCGGGCGCCTGGTGAGACCCAGTACTTC.

The gene calls are TRBV27 and TRBJ2-7; D perhaps matches TRBD1 (6 bases). This CDR3 has 13 residues. Trimming shortened V by 3 bases and J by 6 bases, and 12 bases separated the two germline ends. The germline CDR1 and CDR2 sequences are MNHEY and SMNVEV (reference sequence). The chain's CDR3 is CASSLPGDREQYF. DNA of the CDR3: TGTGCCAGCAGTTTGCCAGGGGATCGCGAGCAGTACTTC.

The J gene is TRBJ2-7, the V gene TRBV15, with 12 bases aligning to TRBD2. The J segment lost 2 bases and the V segment lost 4 bases, leaving 6 bases of the junction unmatched. The CDR3 runs to 16 residues. Germline V lookup: CDR1 LNHNV, CDR2 YYDKDF (reference sequence). The CDR3 DNA reads TGTGCCACCAGCATCTTGACTAGCGGGAGCCCCTACGAGCAGTACTTC. This encodes CATSILTSGSPYEQYF.

CDR3 sequence: CASSFGTAYNEQFF. In nucleotides, the CDR3 is TGTGCCAGCAGCTTTGGGACAGCCTACAATGAGCAGTTCTTC. The rearrangement links TRBV11-2 to TRBJ2-1; 7 nucleotides agree with TRBD1. This CDR3 has 14 amino acids. The V segment lost 3 bases and the J segment 2 bases; nucleotides outside the gene matches: 1. The germline gives CDR1 SGHAT, CDR2 FQNNGV.

V usage is TRBV7-2 and J usage is TRBJ2-1; 11 bases line up with TRBD2. This CDR3 has 13 residues. Germline values: CDR1 SGHTA, CDR2 FQGNSA. V gave up 4 bases and J gave up 13 bases; unmatched junction bases: 6. The CDR3 sequence is CASSSGLAGVQFF. DNA for the CDR3: TGTGCCAGCAGCTCCGGACTAGCGGGCGTTCAGTTCTTC.

This chain connects TRBV27 to TRBJ2-3; TRBD1 aligns across 8 bases. This CDR3 has 15 residues. Germline CDR1 reads MNHEY; CDR2 reads SMNVEV (reference sequence). The ends lost 5 bases at V and 5 bases at J; junction bases unmatched: 9. The CDR3 spells CASSEYTGGIDTQYF. CDR3 nucleotides: TGTGCCAGCAGTGAGTACACAGGGGGGATAGATACGCAGTATTTT.

A few counts support this clone. V and J are TRBV6-6 and TRBJ1-5, with unresolved D. Germline CDR1 and CDR2: MNHNY and SVGAGI (reference sequence). Deletions cut 6 bases from V and 3 bases from J, with 18 bases between. The CDR3 is 16 amino acids. DNA for the CDR3: TGTGCCAGCAGGATCGGACCCCCAGGAATCAATCAGCCCCAGCATTTT. Amino acids: CASRIGPPGINQPQHF.

This clone was seen only once. The gene calls are TRBV7-6 and TRBJ1-4, with a possible D match to TRBD1 (5 bases). This CDR3 region has 14 residues. Germline values: CDR1 SGHVS, CDR2 FNYEAQ. Trimming removed 3 bases at V and 8 bases at J, with 13 bases between. CDR3 residues: CASSLFREEEKLFF. The CDR3 nucleotides read TGTGCCAGCAGCTTGTTCAGGGAGGAAGAAAAACTGTTTTTT.

This chain's CDR3 is CATILAGGPGEQFF. DNA for the CDR3: TGTGCCACCATACTAGCGGGAGGGCCGGGTGAGCAGTTCTTC. The V call is TRBV28, the J call TRBJ2-1, with TRBD2 matching 13 bases. V dropped 10 bases and J dropped 9; count of bases not matched to a gene: 9. Germline CDR1 and CDR2: MDHEN and SYDVKM. The CDR3 length is 14 residues.

This chain connects TRBV4-3 to TRBJ2-1; the D is unclear. Germline V gives CDR1 LGHNA, CDR2 YSLEER. Trimming cost V 1 base and J 4 bases, with 11 bases left between them. The CDR3 covers 15 residues. DNA for the CDR3: TGCGCCAGCAGCCAAGTTGTTTCAGTATACAATGAGCAGTTCTTC. Its translation is CASSQVVSVYNEQFF.

This chain uses TRBV19 with TRBJ1-4; the match to TRBD1 covers 8 bases. The CDR3 has 15 amino acids. V shed 1 base and J 2 bases; nucleotides not matched to a gene: 0. CDR1 and CDR2 from the germline V gene are LNHDA and SQIVND (reference sequence). The CDR3 region is CASSIGTGTNEKLFF. In nucleotides, the CDR3 is TGTGCCAGTAGTATAGGGACAGGGACTAATGAAAAACTGTTTTTT.

The genes are TRBV4-1 and TRBJ2-7; D perhaps matches TRBD2 (5 bases). Germline V gene sequence: CDR1 MGHRA, CDR2 YSYEKL. This CDR3 comprises 15 residues. Between the trimmed V and J ends, which lost 1 base and 2 bases, there was a span of 12 bases. The CDR3 nucleotides read TGCGCCAGCAGCCAAGCCCCCCGGGGTGCCTACGAGCAGTACTTC. This codes for CASSQAPRGAYEQYF.

This chain uses TRBV7-9 with TRBJ2-1; 7 nucleotides agree with TRBD2. The CDR3 has 15 residues. Trimming took 4 bases from V and 6 from J; bases not matched to a gene: 9. Per germline, CDR1 SEHNR and CDR2 FQNEAQ (reference sequence). The CDR3 loop reads CASSYPSGLINEQFF. The CDR3, as DNA: TGTGCCAGCAGCTACCCTAGCGGTCTAATCAATGAGCAGTTCTTC.

The V gene is TRBV28, the J gene TRBJ2-7, with TRBD1 identical over 7 bases. The CDR3 runs to 13 residues. The junction had 5 bases not matched to a gene; V was cut back by 6 bases and J by 3 bases. Per germline, CDR1 MDHEN and CDR2 SYDVKM. This CDR3 reads CASRDRVFYEQYF. For the CDR3, the DNA is TGTGCCAGCAGAGACAGGGTCTTCTACGAGCAGTACTTC. The entire variable domain, with the rest obtained from reference TRBV28 and TRBJ2-7, is as follows: DVKVTQSSRYLVKRTGEKVFLECVQDMDHENMFWYRQDPGLGLRLIYFSYDVKMKEKGDIPEGYSVSREKKERFSLILESASTNQTSMYLCASRDRVFYEQYFGPGTRLTVT.

This clone was observed a handful of times. The J gene is TRBJ2-7, the V gene TRBV7-6, with no clear D. Germline CDR1 is SGHVS and CDR2 is FNYEAQ. The V end lost 5 bases, the J end lost 1 base, and 9 bases lay between the germline ends. This CDR3 spans 13 amino acids. The CDR3 sequence: CASSQDGSYEQYF. In DNA, the CDR3 is TGTGCCAGCAGCCAGGACGGTTCCTACGAGCAGTACTTC.

The rearrangement uses TRBV7-2 and TRBJ1-3; no clear D. The CDR3 is 13 residues long. Trimming removed 1 base from V and 3 bases from J, with 4 bases in between. Germline CDR1 SGHTA, CDR2 FQGNSA. The CDR3 here is CASSLGVGNTIYF. Written as DNA, the CDR3 is TGTGCCAGCAGCTTAGGGGTTGGAAACACCATATATTTT.

The genes are TRBV28 and TRBJ2-3; D is unresolved. V gave up 3 bases and J gave up 0 bases, with 10 bases separating them. The CDR3 runs 15 residues. CDR1 and CDR2 (germline): MDHEN, SYDVKM. In nucleotides, the CDR3 is TGTGCCAGCAGTTTCCAACCCACTAGCACAGATACGCAGTATTTT. The encoded protein is CASSFQPTSTDTQYF.

The rearrangement joins TRBV7-3 to TRBJ2-1, with 12 bases lining up with TRBD2. The CDR3 covers 18 residues. Germline lookup yields CDR1 SGHTA and CDR2 FQGTGA. The J segment lost 8 bases and the V segment lost 5 bases, leaving 16 bases of the junction unmatched. The DNA of the CDR3 is TGTGCCAGCAGCCCCCTGGGTGTCGGACTAGCGGGACACTATGAGCAGTTCTTC. This encodes CASSPLGVGLAGHYEQFF.

CDR3 in amino acids: CASSLGSSYEQYF. In nucleotides, the CDR3 is TGTGCCAGCAGTTTGGGGTCCTCCTACGAGCAGTACTTC. The genes are TRBV11-2 and TRBJ2-7; D remains unclear. Germline assignment: CDR1 SGHAT and CDR2 FQNNGV. V was pared by 6 bases and J by 0 bases, with 9 bases between. This CDR3 has 13 residues.

This chain joins TRBV28 and TRBJ2-7, with D hard to call. Germline V gene data show CDR1 as MDHEN and CDR2 as SYDVKM. With 5 bases removed from V and 1 base from J, the gap between germline ends came to 12 bases. The CDR3 has 14 amino acids. The CDR3 loop is CASSPLVKSYEQYF. CDR3 DNA: TGTGCCAGCAGTCCGCTAGTTAAATCCTACGAGCAGTACTTC.

The chain is built from TRBV5-8 and TRBJ2-5; TRBD2 matches 9 bases. Per the germline V gene, CDR1 is SGHTS and CDR2 is YDEGEE. There are 16 residues in the CDR3. Losses at the gene ends were 4 bases for V and 4 bases for J; bases not matched to a gene: 11. The CDR3 region has the DNA TGTGCCAGCAGCCCCGGCCTAGCGGGGCCGGCAGAGACCCAGTACTTC. Its protein is CASSPGLAGPAETQYF.

The genes are TRBV4-2 and TRBJ2-7, with no clear D. V was shortened by 0 bases and J by 3 bases, with 6 bases between the two germline ends. Germline V gene sequence: CDR1 LGHNA, CDR2 YNFKEQ. This CDR3 is 13 amino acids long. The CDR3: CASSQDNRYEQYF. Here the CDR3 DNA reads TGTGCCAGCAGCCAAGATAACCGCTACGAGCAGTACTTC.

The chain recombines TRBV29-1 with TRBJ2-7; D gene ambiguous. The germline V gene has CDR1 SQVTM and CDR2 ANQGSEA. The CDR3 totals 14 residues. V dropped 4 bases and J dropped 4 bases, with 17 bases sitting between them. CDR3 DNA: TGCAGCGTTGGTCGCTCAGCCGAAACTTACGAGCAGTACTTC. Translating it yields CSVGRSAETYEQYF.

The rearrangement joins TRBV18 to TRBJ2-7, with 11 bases lining up with TRBD2. J gave up 5 bases and V 3 bases, and 6 bases lay outside the gene matches. The CDR3 covers 15 residues. The germline CDR1 and CDR2 sequences are KGHSH and LQKENI. CDR3 DNA: TGTGCCAGCTCACCCACTAGCGGGAGTCTGGACGAGCAGTACTTC. Protein: CASSPTSGSLDEQYF.

The V and J genes are TRBV7-2 and TRBJ2-7, with D possibly matching TRBD1 (6 bases). Trimming removed 3 bases at V and 0 bases at J, with 15 bases between. The CDR3 sequence is 16 residues long. Germline V gives CDR1 SGHTA, CDR2 FQGNSA. The CDR3 region has the DNA TGTGCCAGCAGCTTGGGGGCCGCAGCCTACTCCTACGAGCAGTACTTC. Protein product: CASSLGAAAYSYEQYF. Using reference TRBV7-2 and TRBJ2-7 for the parts outside the CDR3, the full variable domain is GAGVSQSPSNKVTEKGKDVELRCDPISGHTALYWYRQSLGQGLEFLIYFQGNSAPDKSGLPSDRFSAERTGGSVSTLTIQRTQQEDSAVYLCASSLGAAAYSYEQYFGPGTRLTVT.

This chain uses TRBV7-2 with TRBJ2-3, with 11 bases aligning to TRBD2. V shed 5 bases, J shed 7 bases, and the junction held 8 bases outside the gene matches. Germline assignment: CDR1 SGHTA and CDR2 FQGNSA. This CDR3 has 15 residues. CDR3 protein: CASSLLAGAANTQYF. CDR3 nucleotide sequence: TGTGCCAGCAGCCTACTAGCGGGAGCGGCAAATACGCAGTATTTT.